The following is a T cell receptor (beta chain) sequence with its context. Its antigen specificity is not known. No base qualities exist here, and no much larger clone lies one base off it. The CDR3 regions of human TCRbeta chains were subjected to immunosequencing. The original pipeline was this. Repertoire TCRs were checked for matches against a reference library of SARS-CoV-2-specific TCRs that had been generated using the MIRA antigen-specificity platform. Breadth was defined as the fraction of unique TCRs that were SARS-CoV-2-associated. Depth was defined as the fraction of total T cells that were SARS-CoV-2-associated. Using the MIRA data, each spike-specific TCR was assigned both to the spike region to which the TCR was reactive and to a CD4 or CD8 class. Log10-transformed breadth and depth values were compared by one-way ANOVA with Sidak's multiple comparisons tests. The source is immuneACCESS, and TCRdb retained only in-frame sequences with V and J called. Part of the clones is not carried over; for the studies checked, unresolved V genes explain less than half of this, and the remainder is unexplained. The V and J calls and clone size come from that table; D and trimming were worked out from the DNA. Recorded for this sample are 150,000 to 200,000 clones; around 93% of them occurred a single time. Together, the top ten hold about 9% of the sample.

There are 16 amino acids in the CDR3, from cysteine to phenylalanine inclusive. Only the CDR3 DNA stays, 48 bases, in frame from base 1. Trimming takes 4 bases from V and 7 bases from J, and the germline ends sit 20 bases apart. The CDR1 and CDR2 encoded by the germline V gene (reference sequence) are MNHEY and SMNVEV. Per the publication, the time point label means: baseline before first vaccination. Vaccinee samples came from UK trials COV001 and COV002, including a single-blind randomized controlled phase 2/3 trial of AZD1222 (ChAdOx1 nCoV-19) in healthy adults. For TCRbeta chain sequencing, PBMC samples were collected from trial participants at day 0 and at day 28 after the second dose. This entry is derived from a study of T cell responses to AZD1222 COVID-19 vaccine (dated by TCRdb to about 2021). Describing the broader study: AZD1222 recipients whose second dose came at about 4 weeks and those whose second dose came at about 12 weeks were combined into one group, since spike-specific TCR depth and breadth did not differ between the two schedules. Trial participants were enrolled by age into subgroups of 18-55, 56-69 and 70-plus years, and roughly 150, 30 and 60 TCR-sequenced participants, respectively, were included in these subgroups. TCR sequencing covered some 240 trial participants: 200 to 210 given two doses of AZD1222 and approximately 25 given two doses of MenACWY control vaccine. What the study reported, not specific to this receptor: CD4 TCRs associated with the vaccine covered the entire spike protein, and the dominant responses were in regions 160-218 and 743-854. Participants were mostly white British, with more females than males. The authors suggested clonal diversity may have been underestimated. The 56-69-year group was small, and its depth increase did not reach significance, likely because of low power. Reportedly, almost half of the unique spike-specific TCRs recognized epitopes lying outside the regions that are mutated in the B.1.351 and B.1.1.7 variants. A significant rise in spike-specific TCR breadth and depth was observed after two AZD1222 doses relative to day 0 and relative to MenACWY recipients. Only six AZD1222 recipients were SARS-CoV-2 seropositive at baseline, limiting conclusions about previously exposed vaccinees. Because no samples from the day 14 peak response were available, repertoires could be characterized only after the peak T cell response.

This clonotype was sampled from an adult in good health. The material sequenced was peripheral blood, taken on day 0 of AZD1222 vaccination. The sequence links TRBV27 to TRBJ2-4, and perhaps TRBD1 as D gene, on 6 matching bases. The CDR3 here reads CASSSSTGYPRNIQYF. The DNA sequence follows: TGTGCCAGCAGTTCTTCAACAGGGTACCCTCGTAACATTCAGTACTTC.